These 16 T cell receptor beta chains were all obtained from the same sample, sequenced in a study of blood T cell repertoires in COVID-19 (dated by TCRdb to 2020 to 2022). Library construction relied on the immunoSEQ multiplex PCR assay. Not all clones reach the TCRdb copy of this immuneACCESS table, which keeps in-frame sequences only. Checked studies attribute under half of the gap to unresolved V genes and leave the rest unexplained. For this sample there are 250,000 or so clones; 83% appear just once. Together, the top ten hold about 3.8% of the sample. Sequenced sample: PBMCs or T cells enriched from blood (not recorded which). All receptors come from a woman aged 35 to 49 who had been exposed to COVID-19.

J is TRBJ2-7 and V is TRBV6-2 or TRBV6-3, with 7 bases lining up with TRBD2. Per germline, CDR1 MNHEY and CDR2 SVGEGT. The CDR3 has 17 residues. J lost 2 bases, V lost 2 bases, and 12 bases had no gene match. CDR3 loop: CASSYGSRAGVTYEQYF. In DNA form, the CDR3 reads TGTGCCAGCAGTTACGGATCTCGGGCGGGGGTCACCTACGAGCAGTACTTC.

The DNA for the CDR3 is TGTGCCAGTACTAACCGGGACAGGGGGCGGATTGAAGCTTTCTTT. This gives the protein CASTNRDRGRIEAFF. V gene TRBV6-5 combines with J gene TRBJ1-1, with TRBD1 matching over 12 bases. Germline loops: CDR1 MNHEY, CDR2 SVGAGI. The V and J ends lost 9 bases and 7 bases, in that order; junction bases with no gene match: 12. This CDR3 comprises 15 residues.

This rearrangement joins TRBV30 to TRBJ1-1; no definite D call. Trimming took off 3 bases at V and 4 bases at J, with 6 bases between the two ends. Germline CDR1 and CDR2: GTSNPN and SVGIG (reference sequence). The CDR3 spans 11 residues. The CDR3 region has the DNA TGTGCCTGGAGCCGTATCACTGAAGCTTTCTTT. Its translation: CAWSRITEAFF.

The CDR3 DNA sequence: TGTGCCAGCAGTACGCCCCCAGGCCACGAGCAGTACTTC. Amino acid sequence: CASSTPPGHEQYF. This chain connects TRBV28 to TRBJ2-7, with D uncertain. V dropped 5 bases and J dropped 5 bases, with 13 bases sitting between them. Germline-derived CDR1 and CDR2 are MDHEN and SYDVKM. The CDR3 contains 13 residues.

V usage is TRBV27 and J usage is TRBJ1-1, with 11 bases aligning to TRBD1. The germline gives CDR1 MNHEY, CDR2 SMNVEV (reference sequence). After removal of 5 bases from V and 4 bases from J, the junction contained 3 bases not matched to a gene. The CDR3 sequence is 14 residues long. The CDR3 nucleotides read TGTGCCAGCAGTACTGGGACAGGGGGCACTGAAGCTTTCTTT. Its translation is CASSTGTGGTEAFF.

V is TRBV9 and J is TRBJ2-1; a weak D match, TRBD1 (6 bases). Per germline, CDR1 SGDLS and CDR2 YYNGEE. The CDR3 has 15 amino acids. V shed 7 bases and J shed 9 bases, with 23 bases lying between them. This chain's CDR3 is CASSTDSRIGTEQFF. The CDR3 DNA follows: TGTGCCAGCTCTACGGACAGCCGGATAGGAACTGAGCAGTTCTTC.

The genes are TRBV5-1 and TRBJ1-1; D unresolved. The CDR3 loop spans 17 amino acids. The germline V gene has CDR1 SGHRS and CDR2 YFSETQ. V shed 0 bases and J shed 2 bases, with 17 bases lying between them. The CDR3, as DNA: TGCGCCAGCAGCTTGGAGTATCGTCTGCGGGGTAACACTGAAGCTTTCTTT. Protein: CASSLEYRLRGNTEAFF. Combining the CDR3 with reference TRBV5-1 and TRBJ1-1 gives the whole variable domain KAGVTQTPRYLIKTRGQQVTLSCSPISGHRSVSWYQQTPGQGLQFLFEYFSETQRNKGNFPGRFSGRQFSNSRSEMNVSTLELGDSALYLCASSLEYRLRGNTEAFFGQGTRLTVV.

V and J are TRBV9 and TRBJ1-2, with 8 nucleotides matching TRBD1. CDR3 size: 14 residues. The V gene's germline CDR1 is SGDLS and CDR2 YYNGEE. With V trimmed by 0 bases and J by 7 bases, 5 bases remained unmatched. CDR3 DNA: TGTGCCAGCAGCGTAGTAGGACAGGGCCCTGGCTACACCTTC. Translated: CASSVVGQGPGYTF.

The chain employs TRBV10-3 and TRBJ2-3, with 9 bases identical to TRBD1. The CDR3 runs 14 residues. Germline values: CDR1 ENHRY, CDR2 SYGVKD. V was pared by 5 bases and J by 2 bases, with 2 bases of the junction left unmatched. CDR3 DNA: TGTGCCATCAGTAGGGACAGGGACACAGATACGCAGTATTTT. Protein: CAISRDRDTDTQYF.

This clone was found once. This chain uses TRBV24-1 with TRBJ2-5, with a weak D call TRBD1 (5 bases). The CDR3 runs 14 residues. V was clipped by 3 bases and J by 1 base, with 8 bases between them. CDR1 and CDR2 from the germline V gene are KGHDR and SFDVKD. Here the CDR3 DNA reads TGTGCCACCAGTGATCCTGGGGCCCAAGAGACCCAGTACTTC. This sequence encodes CATSDPGAQETQYF.

This CDR3 reads CASSLSGLSGNTIYF. The CDR3 DNA reads as TGTGCCAGCAGCCTCTCGGGTTTGAGCGGAAACACCATATATTTT. This chain joins TRBV3-1 (or the pseudogene TRBV3-2) and TRBJ1-3; the D is unclear. The V gene lost 4 bases and the J gene lost 4 bases, with 14 bases spanning the gap. The CDR3 has 15 residues. CDR1 LGHDT and CDR2 YNNKEL come from the germline V gene (reference sequence).

J is TRBJ2-7 and V is TRBV4-1, with 7 bases aligning to TRBD1. Looked up from germline, CDR1 is MGHRA and CDR2 is YSYEKL. Losses at the gene ends were 4 bases for V and 3 bases for J; bases not matched to a gene: 6. The CDR3 covers 14 residues. CDR3 sequence: CASSRGQEYYEQYF. CDR3 in DNA: TGCGCCAGCAGCCGAGGACAGGAGTACTACGAGCAGTACTTC.

The chain recombines TRBV5-4 with TRBJ2-1; 11 nucleotides line up with TRBD2. Germline CDR1 and CDR2: SGHNT and YYREEE (reference sequence). V was pared by 4 bases and J by 0 bases, with 6 bases of the junction left unmatched. The CDR3 runs to 17 residues. The CDR3: CASSHGLAGSSYNEQFF. In DNA, the CDR3 is TGTGCCAGCAGCCACGGACTAGCGGGTAGCTCCTACAATGAGCAGTTCTTC.

The rearrangement links TRBV14 to TRBJ2-7, with D possibly TRBD2 on 6 matching bases. Germline V gene data show CDR1 as SGHDN and CDR2 as FVKESK. This CDR3 is built from 17 residues. Trimming pared 2 bases from V and 0 bases from J, leaving 17 bases between. The CDR3 nucleotides read TGTGCCAGCAGCCAAAGGCGGGACTCCGTATTCTCCTACGAGCAGTACTTC. It encodes CASSQRRDSVFSYEQYF.

The chain has TRBV10-3 and TRBJ2-2; TRBD1 is a possible D gene (6 bases). Germline CDR1 ENHRY, CDR2 SYGVKD. The CDR3 extends over 14 amino acids. Deletions cut 6 bases from V and 1 base from J, with 9 bases between. CDR3 region: CAIRDRENTGELFF. The CDR3 DNA follows: TGTGCCATCAGGGACAGAGAGAACACCGGGGAGCTGTTTTTT.

The CDR3 loop is CASSLVGGRDGYTF. The CDR3, as DNA: TGTGCCAGCAGCTTGGTAGGGGGCAGGGATGGCTACACCTTC. The rearrangement uses TRBV5-4 and TRBJ1-2; the match to TRBD1 covers 7 bases. The germline V gene encodes CDR1 SGHNT and CDR2 YYREEE (reference sequence). The V segment lost 0 bases and the J segment 6 bases; nucleotides outside the gene matches: 5. The CDR3 sequence is 14 residues long.